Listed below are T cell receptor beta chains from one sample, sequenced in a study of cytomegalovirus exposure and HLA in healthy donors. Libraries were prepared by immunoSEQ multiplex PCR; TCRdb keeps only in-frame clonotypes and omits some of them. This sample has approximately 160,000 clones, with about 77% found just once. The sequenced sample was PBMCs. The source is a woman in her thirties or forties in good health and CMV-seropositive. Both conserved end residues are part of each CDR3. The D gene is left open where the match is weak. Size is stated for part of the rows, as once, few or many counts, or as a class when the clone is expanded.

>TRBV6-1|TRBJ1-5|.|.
CASWAGAANQPQHF
TGTGCCAGCTGGGCAGGGGCGGCCAATCAGCCCCAGCATTTT
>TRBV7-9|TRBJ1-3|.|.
CSSSLDYTRAERFGNTIYF
TGTTCCAGCAGCTTAGACTATACCCGCGCGGAGAGATTTGGAAACACCATATATTTT
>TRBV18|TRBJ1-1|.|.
CASAGRENTEAFF
TGTGCCAGCGCAGGGAGGGAGAACACTGAAGCTTTCTTT
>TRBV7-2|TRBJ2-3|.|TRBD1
CASSLMGDSFTDTQYF
TGTGCCAGCAGCTTAATGGGGGACAGCTTCACAGATACGCAGTATTTT
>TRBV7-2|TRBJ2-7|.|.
CASSQDRYEQYF
TGTGCCAGCAGTCAAGACAGGTACGAGCAGTACTTC
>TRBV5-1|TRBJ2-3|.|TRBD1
CASSLATGGTDTQYF
TGCGCCAGCAGCTTGGCCACAGGGGGGACAGATACGCAGTATTTT
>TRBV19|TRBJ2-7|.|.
CASSIVRTAGYEQYF
TGTGCCAGTAGTATAGTTAGGACAGCAGGCTACGAGCAGTACTTC
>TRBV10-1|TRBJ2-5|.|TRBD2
CANRTSGGFYQETQYF
TGCGCCAACCGGACTAGCGGGGGTTTTTACCAAGAGACCCAGTACTTC
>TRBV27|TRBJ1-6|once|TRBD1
CASSLRDRVNGNSPLHF
TGTGCCAGCAGTTTACGGGACAGGGTAAATGGTAATTCACCCCTCCACTTT
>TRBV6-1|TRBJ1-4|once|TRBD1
CASSDLGTGGKKLFF
TGTGCCAGCAGTGATCTCGGGACAGGGGGCAAAAAACTGTTTTTT
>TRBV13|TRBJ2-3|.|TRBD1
CASSPGGQGDTDTQYF
TGTGCCAGCAGCCCGGGGGGACAGGGAGACACAGATACGCAGTATTTT
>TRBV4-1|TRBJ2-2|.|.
CASSQEVPVLYTGELFF
TGCGCCAGCAGCCAAGAAGTTCCGGTTTTGTACACCGGGGAGCTGTTTTTT
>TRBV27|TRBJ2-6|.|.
CASSPLSSPGANVLTF
TGTGCCAGCAGTCCCCTCTCGAGCCCTGGGGCCAACGTCCTGACTTTC
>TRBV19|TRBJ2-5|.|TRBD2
CASSIDSGGAGETQYF
TGTGCCAGTAGTATTGATAGCGGGGGGGCCGGAGAGACCCAGTACTTC
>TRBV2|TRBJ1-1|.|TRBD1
CASSTRTGNTEAFF
TGTGCCAGCAGTACCAGGACAGGGAACACTGAAGCTTTCTTT
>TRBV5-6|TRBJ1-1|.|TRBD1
CASSTLAAPGGTEAFF
TGTGCCAGCAGCACGCTGGCTGCCCCAGGGGGCACTGAAGCTTTCTTT
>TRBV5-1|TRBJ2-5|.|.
CASSPGVGSQETQYF
TGCGCCAGCAGCCCGGGGGTGGGAAGCCAAGAGACCCAGTACTTC
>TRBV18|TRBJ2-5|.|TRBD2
CASSPPYGGGQETQYF
TGTGCCAGCTCACCACCGTATGGCGGGGGCCAAGAGACCCAGTACTTC
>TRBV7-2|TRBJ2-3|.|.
CASSLVGFSDTQYF
TGTGCCAGCAGCTTAGTGGGCTTTTCAGATACGCAGTATTTT
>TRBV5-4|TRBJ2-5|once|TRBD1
CASSFHRGQEETQYF
TGTGCCAGCAGCTTCCACAGGGGTCAGGAAGAGACCCAGTACTTC
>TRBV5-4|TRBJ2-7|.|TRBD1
CASSSGQGIHEQYF
TGTGCCAGCAGCTCGGGACAGGGGATCCACGAGCAGTACTTC
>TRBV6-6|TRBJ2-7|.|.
CASSTAGHAYEQYF
TGTGCCAGCAGCACAGCGGGCCATGCCTACGAGCAGTACTTC
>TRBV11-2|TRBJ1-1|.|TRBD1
CASTLAGGYAEAFF
TGTGCCAGCACCTTAGCAGGGGGCTACGCTGAAGCTTTCTTT
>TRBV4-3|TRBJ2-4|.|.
CASSQEGAIQYF
TGCGCCAGCAGCCAAGAGGGGGCCATTCAGTACTTC
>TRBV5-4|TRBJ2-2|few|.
CASSRGGGGPTGELFF
TGTGCCAGCAGCCGCGGGGGCGGGGGACCGACCGGGGAGCTGTTTTTT
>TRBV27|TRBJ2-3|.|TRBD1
CASRVHDRGGTDTQYF
TGTGCCAGCAGGGTTCATGACAGGGGAGGCACAGATACGCAGTATTTT
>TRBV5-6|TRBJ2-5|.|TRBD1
CASSFTGQGGETQYF
TGTGCCAGCAGCTTTACGGGACAGGGAGGAGAGACCCAGTACTTC
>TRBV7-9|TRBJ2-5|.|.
CASSLTAGLRETQYF
TGTGCCAGCAGCTTGACGGCAGGCCTAAGGGAGACCCAGTACTTC